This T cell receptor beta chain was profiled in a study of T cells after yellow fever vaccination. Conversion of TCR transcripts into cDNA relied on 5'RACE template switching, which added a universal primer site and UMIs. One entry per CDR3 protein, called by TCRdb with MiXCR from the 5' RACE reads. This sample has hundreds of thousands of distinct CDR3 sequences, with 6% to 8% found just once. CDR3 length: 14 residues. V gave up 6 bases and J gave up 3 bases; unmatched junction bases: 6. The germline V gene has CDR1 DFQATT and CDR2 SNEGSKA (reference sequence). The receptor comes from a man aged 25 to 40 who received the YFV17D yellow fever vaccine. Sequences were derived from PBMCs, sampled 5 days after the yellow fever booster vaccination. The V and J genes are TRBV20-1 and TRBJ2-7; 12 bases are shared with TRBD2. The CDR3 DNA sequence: TGCAGTGCCAAGAGGACTAGCGGGGACTACGAGCAGTACTTC. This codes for CSAKRTSGDYEQYF.